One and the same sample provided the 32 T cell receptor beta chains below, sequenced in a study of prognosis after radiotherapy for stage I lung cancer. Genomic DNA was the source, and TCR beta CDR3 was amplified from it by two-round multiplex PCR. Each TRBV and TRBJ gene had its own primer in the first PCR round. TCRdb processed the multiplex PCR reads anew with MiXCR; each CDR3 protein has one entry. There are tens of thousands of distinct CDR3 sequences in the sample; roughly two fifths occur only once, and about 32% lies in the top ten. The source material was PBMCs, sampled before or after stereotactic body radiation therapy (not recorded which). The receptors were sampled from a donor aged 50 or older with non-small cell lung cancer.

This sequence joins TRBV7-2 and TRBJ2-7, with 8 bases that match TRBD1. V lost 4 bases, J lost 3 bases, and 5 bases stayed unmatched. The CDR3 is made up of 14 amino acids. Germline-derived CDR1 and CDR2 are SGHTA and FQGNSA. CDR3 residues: CASSSDRAGYEQYF. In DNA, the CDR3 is TGTGCCAGCAGCTCGGACAGGGCCGGCTACGAGCAGTACTTC. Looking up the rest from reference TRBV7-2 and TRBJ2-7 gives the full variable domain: GAGVSQSPSNKVTEKGKDVELRCDPISGHTALYWYRQSLGQGLEFLIYFQGNSAPDKSGLPSDRFSAERTGGSVSTLTIQRTQQEDSAVYLCASSSDRAGYEQYFGPGTRLTVT.

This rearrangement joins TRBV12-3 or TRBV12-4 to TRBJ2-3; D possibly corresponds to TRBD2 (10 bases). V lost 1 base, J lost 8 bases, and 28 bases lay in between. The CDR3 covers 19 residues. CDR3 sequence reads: CASSLEQGALAGAGGTQYF. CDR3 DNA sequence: TGTGCCAGCAGTTTAGAACAGGGGGCTCTAGCGGGGGCAGGAGGTACGCAGTATTTT.

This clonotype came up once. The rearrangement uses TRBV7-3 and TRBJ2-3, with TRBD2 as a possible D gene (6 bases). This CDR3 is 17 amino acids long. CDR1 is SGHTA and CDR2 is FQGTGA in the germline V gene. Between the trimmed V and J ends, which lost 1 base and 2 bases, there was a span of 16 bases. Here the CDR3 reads CASSLRGSGGSTDTQYF. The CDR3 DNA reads TGTGCCAGCAGCTTAAGGGGTAGCGGCGGTTCCACAGATACGCAGTATTTT.

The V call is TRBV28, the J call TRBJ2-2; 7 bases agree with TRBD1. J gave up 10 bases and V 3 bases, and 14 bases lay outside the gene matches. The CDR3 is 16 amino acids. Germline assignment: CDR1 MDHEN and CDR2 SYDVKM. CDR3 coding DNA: TGTGCCAGCAGTTTTGGGACAGTCGCCTCTTCGGAGGAGCTGTTTTTT. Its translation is CASSFGTVASSEELFF.

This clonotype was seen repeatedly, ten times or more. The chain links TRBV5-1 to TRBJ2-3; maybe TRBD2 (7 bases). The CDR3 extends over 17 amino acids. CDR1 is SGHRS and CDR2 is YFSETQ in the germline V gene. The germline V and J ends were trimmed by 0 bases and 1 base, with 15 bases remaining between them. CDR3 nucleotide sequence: TGCGCCAGCAGCTTGGAACCTCGGGGGGCCGGCACAGATACGCAGTATTTT. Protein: CASSLEPRGAGTDTQYF. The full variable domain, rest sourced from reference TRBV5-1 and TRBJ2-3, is KAGVTQTPRYLIKTRGQQVTLSCSPISGHRSVSWYQQTPGQGLQFLFEYFSETQRNKGNFPGRFSGRQFSNSRSEMNVSTLELGDSALYLCASSLEPRGAGTDTQYFGPGTRLTVL.

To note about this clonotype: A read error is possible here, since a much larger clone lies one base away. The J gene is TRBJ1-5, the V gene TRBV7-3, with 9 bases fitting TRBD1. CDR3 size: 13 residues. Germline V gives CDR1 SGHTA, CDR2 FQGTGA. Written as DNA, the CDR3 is TGTGACAGCAGTTCGGGACAGGGCCAGCCCCAGCATTTT. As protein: CDSSSGQGQPQHF. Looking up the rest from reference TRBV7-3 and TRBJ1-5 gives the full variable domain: GAGVSQTPSNKVTEKGKYVELRCDPISGHTALYWYRQSLGQGPEFLIYFQGTGAADDSGLPNDRFFAVRPEGSVSTLKIQRTERGDSAVYLCDSSSGQGQPQHFGDGTRLSIL.

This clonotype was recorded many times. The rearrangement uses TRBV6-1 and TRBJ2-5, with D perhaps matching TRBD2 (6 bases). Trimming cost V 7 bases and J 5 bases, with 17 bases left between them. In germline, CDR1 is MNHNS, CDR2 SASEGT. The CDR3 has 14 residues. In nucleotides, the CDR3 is TGTGCCAGCAATCCTGGGGCGGGGTGGGAGACCCAGTACTTC. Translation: CASNPGAGWETQYF.

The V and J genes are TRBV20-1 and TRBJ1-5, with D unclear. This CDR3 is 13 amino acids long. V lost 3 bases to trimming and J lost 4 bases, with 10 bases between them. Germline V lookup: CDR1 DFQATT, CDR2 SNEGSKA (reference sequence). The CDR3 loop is CSASAWANQPQHF. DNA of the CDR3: TGCAGTGCTAGTGCGTGGGCGAATCAGCCCCAGCATTTT.

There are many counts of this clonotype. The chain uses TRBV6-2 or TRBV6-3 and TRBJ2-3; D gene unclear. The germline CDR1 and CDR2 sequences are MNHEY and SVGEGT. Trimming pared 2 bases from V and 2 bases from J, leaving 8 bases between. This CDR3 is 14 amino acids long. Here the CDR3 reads CASSYRRPTDTQYF. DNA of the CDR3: TGTGCCAGCAGTTACAGACGGCCCACAGATACGCAGTATTTT.

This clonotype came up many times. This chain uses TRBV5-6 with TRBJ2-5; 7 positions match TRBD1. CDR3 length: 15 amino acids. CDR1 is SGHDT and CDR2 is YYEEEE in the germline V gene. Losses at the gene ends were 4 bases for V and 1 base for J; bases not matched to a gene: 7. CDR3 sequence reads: CASSIRPGGQETQYF. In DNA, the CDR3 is TGTGCCAGCAGCATTAGGCCAGGGGGCCAAGAGACCCAGTACTTC. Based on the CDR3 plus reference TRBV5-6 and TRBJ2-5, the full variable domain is DAGVTQSPTHLIKTRGQQVTLRCSPKSGHDTVSWYQQALGQGPQFIFQYYEEEERQRGNFPDRFSGHQFPNYSSELNVNALLLGDSALYLCASSIRPGGQETQYFGPGTRLLVL.

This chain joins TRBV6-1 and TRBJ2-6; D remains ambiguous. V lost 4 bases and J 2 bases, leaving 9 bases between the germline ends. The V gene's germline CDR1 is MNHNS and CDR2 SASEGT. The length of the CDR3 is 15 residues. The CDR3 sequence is CASSVIKPGANVLTF. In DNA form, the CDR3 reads TGTGCCAGCAGTGTAATAAAGCCTGGGGCCAACGTCCTGACTTTC.

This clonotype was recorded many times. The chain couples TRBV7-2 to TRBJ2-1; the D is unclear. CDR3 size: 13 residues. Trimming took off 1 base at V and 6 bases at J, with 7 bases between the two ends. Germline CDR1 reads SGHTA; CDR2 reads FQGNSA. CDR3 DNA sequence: TGTGCCAGCAGCTTAGGGCTCATCAATGAGCAGTTCTTC. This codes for CASSLGLINEQFF.

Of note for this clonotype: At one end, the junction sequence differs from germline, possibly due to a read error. The CDR3 loop reads CAGSNEQNSPFHF. CDR3 sequence (DNA): TGCGCCGGCAGCAACGAGCAAAATTCACCCTTCCACTTT. This chain joins TRBV5-1 and TRBJ1-6; no clear D. The CDR3 has 13 amino acids. CDR1 and CDR2 from the germline V gene are SGHRS and YFSETQ.

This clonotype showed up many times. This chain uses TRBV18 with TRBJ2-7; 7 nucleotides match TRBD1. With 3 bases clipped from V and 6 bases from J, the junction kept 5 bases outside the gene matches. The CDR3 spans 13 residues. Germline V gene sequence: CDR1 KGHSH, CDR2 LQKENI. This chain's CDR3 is CASSPNRGGEQYF. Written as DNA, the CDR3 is TGTGCCAGCTCACCTAACAGGGGCGGCGAGCAGTACTTC. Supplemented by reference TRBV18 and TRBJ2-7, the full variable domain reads NAGVMQNPRHLVRRRGQEARLRCSPMKGHSHVYWYRQLPEEGLKFMVYLQKENIIDESGMPKERFSAEFPKEGPSILRIQQVVRGDSAAYFCASSPNRGGEQYFGPGTRLTVT.

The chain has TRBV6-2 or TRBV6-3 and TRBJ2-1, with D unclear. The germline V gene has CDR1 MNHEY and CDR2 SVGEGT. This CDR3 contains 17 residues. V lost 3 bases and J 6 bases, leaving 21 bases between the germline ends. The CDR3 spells CASSYSVGPDGGNEQFF. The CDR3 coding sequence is TGTGCCAGCAGTTATTCGGTAGGCCCGGATGGCGGCAATGAGCAGTTCTTC.

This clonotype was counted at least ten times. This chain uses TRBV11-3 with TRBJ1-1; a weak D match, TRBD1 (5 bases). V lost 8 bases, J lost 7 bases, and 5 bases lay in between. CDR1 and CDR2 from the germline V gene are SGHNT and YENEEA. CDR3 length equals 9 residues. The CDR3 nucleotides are TGTGCCAGCCAGGGTGAAGCTTTCTTT. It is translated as CASQGEAFF.

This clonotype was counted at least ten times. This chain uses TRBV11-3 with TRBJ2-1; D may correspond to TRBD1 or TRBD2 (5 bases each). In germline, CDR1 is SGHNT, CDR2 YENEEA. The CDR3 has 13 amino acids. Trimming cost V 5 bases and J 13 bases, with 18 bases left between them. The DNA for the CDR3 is TGTGCCAGCAGCCCCCGGACCGGGACCCATCAGTTCTTC. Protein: CASSPRTGTHQFF.

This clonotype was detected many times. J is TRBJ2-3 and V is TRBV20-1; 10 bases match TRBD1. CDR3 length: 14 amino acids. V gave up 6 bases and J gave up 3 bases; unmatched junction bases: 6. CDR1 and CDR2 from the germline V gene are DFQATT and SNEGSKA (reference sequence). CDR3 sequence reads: CSARTGQGTDTQYF. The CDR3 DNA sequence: TGCAGTGCCAGAACGGGACAGGGGACAGATACGCAGTATTTT.

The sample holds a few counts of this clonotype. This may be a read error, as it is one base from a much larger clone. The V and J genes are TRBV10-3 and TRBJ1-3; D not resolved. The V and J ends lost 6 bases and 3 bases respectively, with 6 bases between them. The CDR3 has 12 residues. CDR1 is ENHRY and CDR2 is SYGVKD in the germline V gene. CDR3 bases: TGTGCCATCAGCCCCAATGGAAACACCATATATTTT. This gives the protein CAISPNGNTIYF.

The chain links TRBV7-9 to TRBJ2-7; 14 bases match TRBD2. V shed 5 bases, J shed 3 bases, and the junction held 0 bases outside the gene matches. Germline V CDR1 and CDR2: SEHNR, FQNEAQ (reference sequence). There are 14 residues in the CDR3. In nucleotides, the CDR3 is TGTGCCAGCAGCGGGACTAGCGGGAGCTACGAGCAGTACTTC. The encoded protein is CASSGTSGSYEQYF.

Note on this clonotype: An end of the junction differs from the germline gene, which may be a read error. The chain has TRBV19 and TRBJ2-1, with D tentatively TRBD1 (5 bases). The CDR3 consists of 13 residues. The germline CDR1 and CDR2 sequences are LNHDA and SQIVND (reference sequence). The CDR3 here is CAISIDRDDEQFF. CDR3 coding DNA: TGTGCCATTAGTATCGACAGAGACGATGAGCAGTTCTTC.

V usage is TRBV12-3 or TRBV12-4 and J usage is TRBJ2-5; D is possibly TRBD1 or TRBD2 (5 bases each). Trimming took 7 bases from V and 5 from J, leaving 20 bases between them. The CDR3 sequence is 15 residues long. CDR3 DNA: TGTGCCAGCACAGTGGGGGTCCAGATCATGGAGACCCAGTACTTC. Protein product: CASTVGVQIMETQYF.

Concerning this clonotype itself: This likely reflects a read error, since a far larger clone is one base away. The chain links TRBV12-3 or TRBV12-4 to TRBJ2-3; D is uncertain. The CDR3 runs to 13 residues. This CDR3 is CANSFGWEDTQYF. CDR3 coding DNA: TGTGCCAACAGTTTTGGATGGGAAGATACGCAGTATTTT.

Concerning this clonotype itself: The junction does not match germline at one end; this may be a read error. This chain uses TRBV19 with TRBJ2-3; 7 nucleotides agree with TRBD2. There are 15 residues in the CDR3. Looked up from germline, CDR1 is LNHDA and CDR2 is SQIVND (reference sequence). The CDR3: CASSRAGLITYTQYF. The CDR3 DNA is TGTGCCAGTAGTCGTGCGGGACTAATCACATATACGCAGTATTTT.

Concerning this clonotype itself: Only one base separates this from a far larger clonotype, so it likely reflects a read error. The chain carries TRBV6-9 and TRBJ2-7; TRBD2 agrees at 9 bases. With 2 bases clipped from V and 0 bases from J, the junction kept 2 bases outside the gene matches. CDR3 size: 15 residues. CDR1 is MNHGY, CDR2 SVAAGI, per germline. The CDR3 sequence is CASSYSGGSSYEQYF. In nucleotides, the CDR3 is TGTGCCAGCAGTTATAGCGGGGGGTCCTCCTACGAGCAGTACTTC.

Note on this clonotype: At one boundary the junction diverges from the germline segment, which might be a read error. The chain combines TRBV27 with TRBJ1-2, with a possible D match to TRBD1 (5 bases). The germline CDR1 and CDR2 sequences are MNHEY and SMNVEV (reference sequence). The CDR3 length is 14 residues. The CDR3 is CASSLYGTVYCYTF. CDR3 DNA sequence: TGTGCCAGCAGTTTATACGGGACGGTCTATTGCTACACCTTC.

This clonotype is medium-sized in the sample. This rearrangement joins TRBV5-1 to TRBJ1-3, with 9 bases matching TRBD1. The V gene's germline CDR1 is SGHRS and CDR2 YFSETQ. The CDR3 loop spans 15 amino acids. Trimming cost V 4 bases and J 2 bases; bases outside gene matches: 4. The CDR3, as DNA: TGCGCCAGCAGCCGGACAGGGGAGGCTGGAAACACCATATATTTT. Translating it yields CASSRTGEAGNTIYF.

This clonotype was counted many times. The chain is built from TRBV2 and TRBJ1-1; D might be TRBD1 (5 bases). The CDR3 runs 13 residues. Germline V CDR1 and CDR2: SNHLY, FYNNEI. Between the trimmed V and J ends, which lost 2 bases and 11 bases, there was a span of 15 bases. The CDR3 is CASSESSGGSAFF. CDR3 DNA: TGTGCCAGCAGTGAAAGTTCTGGGGGGTCGGCTTTCTTT.

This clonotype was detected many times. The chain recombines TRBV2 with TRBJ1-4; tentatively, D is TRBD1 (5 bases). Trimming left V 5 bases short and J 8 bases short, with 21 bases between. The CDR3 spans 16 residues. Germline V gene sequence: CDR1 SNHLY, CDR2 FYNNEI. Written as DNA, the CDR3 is TGTGCCAGCAGTTTACTGCAGGGTGCAACTCGGGAAAAACTGTTTTTT. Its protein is CASSLLQGATREKLFF.

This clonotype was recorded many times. The CDR3 sequence is CASSQEDRGYGYTF. The DNA of the CDR3 is TGTGCCAGCAGCCAAGAGGACAGGGGGTATGGCTACACCTTC. The rearrangement joins TRBV3-1 to TRBJ1-2, with 10 bases that match TRBD1. With 0 bases clipped from V and 5 bases from J, the junction kept 0 bases outside the gene matches. This CDR3 is 14 amino acids long. In germline, CDR1 is LGHDT, CDR2 YNNKEL (reference sequence).

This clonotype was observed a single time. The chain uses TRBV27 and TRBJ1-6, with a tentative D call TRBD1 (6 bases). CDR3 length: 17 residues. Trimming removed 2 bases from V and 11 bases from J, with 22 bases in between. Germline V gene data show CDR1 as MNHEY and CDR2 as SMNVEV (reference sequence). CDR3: CASSLVAGEPGITPLHF. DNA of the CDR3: TGTGCCAGCAGTTTAGTGGCAGGGGAACCCGGGATCACACCCCTCCACTTT.

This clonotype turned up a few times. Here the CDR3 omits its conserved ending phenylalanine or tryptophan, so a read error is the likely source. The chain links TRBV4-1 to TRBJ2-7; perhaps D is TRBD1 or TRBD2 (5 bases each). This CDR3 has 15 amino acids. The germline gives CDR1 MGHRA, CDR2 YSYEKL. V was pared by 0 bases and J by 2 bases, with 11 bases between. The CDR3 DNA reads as TGCGCCAGCAGCCAAGATACGGGGCAAACCTACGAGCAGTACATC. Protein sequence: CASSQDTGQTYEQYI.